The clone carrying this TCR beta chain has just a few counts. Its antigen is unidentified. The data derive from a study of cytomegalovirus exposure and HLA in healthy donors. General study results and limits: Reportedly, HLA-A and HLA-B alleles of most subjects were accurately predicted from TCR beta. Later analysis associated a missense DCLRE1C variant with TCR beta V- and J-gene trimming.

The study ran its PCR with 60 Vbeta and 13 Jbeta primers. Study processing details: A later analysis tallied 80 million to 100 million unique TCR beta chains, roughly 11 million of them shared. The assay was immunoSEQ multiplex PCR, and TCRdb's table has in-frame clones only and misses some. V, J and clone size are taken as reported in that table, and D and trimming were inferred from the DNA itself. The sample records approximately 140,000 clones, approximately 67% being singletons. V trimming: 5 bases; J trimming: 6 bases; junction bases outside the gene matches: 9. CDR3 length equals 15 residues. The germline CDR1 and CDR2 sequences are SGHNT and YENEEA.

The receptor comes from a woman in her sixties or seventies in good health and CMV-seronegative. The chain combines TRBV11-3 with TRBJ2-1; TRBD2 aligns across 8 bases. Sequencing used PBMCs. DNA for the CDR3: TGTGCCAGCAGCCGAGGCGGGACTAGTGGCAATGAGCAGTTCTTC. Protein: CASSRGGTSGNEQFF.